This TCR beta chain derives from a study of CD8 T cells in ankylosing spondylitis. The study, taken as a whole, reports: Significant enrichment of disease-linked clones was reportedly seen in matched ankylosing spondylitis synovial fluid. As for the disease-linked clones, they showed a CD8+ phenotype and occurred at relatively low frequencies in peripheral blood. One TCR beta motif, made up of fewer than 10 highly homologous variants, appeared characteristic of ankylosing spondylitis blood.

This clonotype was observed many times. Its antigen remains unidentified. Quantitative 5'-RACE with molecular barcodes was used to make the TCR beta libraries. Each CDR3 protein is one row after TCRdb ran MiXCR on the 5' RACE reads. The table lists some 250,000 distinct CDR3 sequences, 8.6% of them singletons. This CDR3 region has 17 residues. From germline, CDR1 is DFQATT and CDR2 SNEGSKA (reference sequence). V was pared by 5 bases and J by 5 bases, with 27 bases between. Sample: blood, either unsorted or a sorted T cell fraction (not recorded which). The gene calls are TRBV20-1 and TRBJ1-1; D gene unclear. This TCR was recovered from a male donor with ankylosing spondylitis or in good health (not recorded which). The CDR3 bases are TGCAGTGCTCCACCATACAACCAGGAGGCCTGGAGGACTGAAGCTTTCTTT. Translation gives CSAPPYNQEAWRTEAFF.